Below, one T cell receptor beta chain is given with its context. The entry originates in a study of blood T cell repertoires in COVID-19. The repertoire was sequenced with immunoSEQ multiplex PCR; TCRdb's copy has only in-frame clones and lacks some. Of about 410,000 clones detected, around 86% appear once; the ten largest clones hold under 1.5%. This clonotype originated in a woman aged 25 to 39 with active or convalescent COVID-19. The source material was peripheral blood.

The CDR3 sequence is CASRDLRDRTPTNYGYTF. The CDR3 DNA is TGCGCCAGCAGAGACCTACGGGACAGAACACCTACTAACTATGGCTACACCTTC. The rearrangement uses TRBV5-1 and TRBJ1-2; 7 bases align to TRBD1. Losses at the gene ends were 5 bases for V and 0 bases for J; bases not matched to a gene: 16. CDR3 length equals 18 residues. Germline V gene lookup returns CDR1 SGHRS and CDR2 YFSETQ.